This T cell receptor beta chain was sequenced for a study of human T cells and chemical hapten exposure. Study observations and caveats: Against controls, expanded TCRs gave rise to significantly more large CDR3 similarity clusters.

A remark on this clonotype: Its antigen is unidentified. This clone may be a read error of a much larger clone one base away.

The V gene lost 4 bases and the J gene lost 1 base, with 12 bases spanning the gap. Germline V gives CDR1 SQVTM, CDR2 ANQGSEA. This CDR3 has 14 amino acids. The time point is: patch test 3, about 24 weeks after DPC sensitization. Treatment defined: therapeutic diphenylcyclopropenone sensitization with weekly scalp DPC. From the RACE reads, TCRdb called clonotypes with MiXCR, one entry per CDR3 protein. The data contain approximately 50,000 distinct CDR3 sequences, 8% to 10% of them seen just once; the ten biggest clones take up approximately 16%. This receptor was identified in a woman aged 35 to 49 with alopecia areata. Some clones in this sample may be carry-over from other donors' samples. The chain links TRBV29-1 to TRBJ2-3, with D tentatively TRBD2 (6 bases). The sequencing here drew on whole blood, taken in connection with sensitization to the hapten diphenylcyclopropenone (DPC). In nucleotides, the CDR3 is TGCAGCGTTGGTGCGGGCGGGGGCACAGATACGCAGTATTTT. Translation: CSVGAGGGTDTQYF.